Included here is one TCR beta chain sequence, with context. Its antigen remains unidentified. The protocol was immunoSEQ multiplex PCR, while the TCRdb copy is restricted to in-frame clones and leaves out a portion. The repertoire has roughly 140,000 clones, more than 85% of them found once; the top ten carry 8.5% to 9.5%. The source of the sample is a study of cytomegalovirus exposure and HLA in healthy donors. Across the whole study: The 90 to 150 validation repertoires, a later analysis reported, used the same platform as the approximately 700 first-cohort repertoires. Study results and limitations: Subsequent analysis revealed that first-cohort TCR clusters tended to co-occur in the roughly 120 validation repertoires. Reports indicated that the classifier achieved high specificity and sensitivity in diagnosing cytomegalovirus status. Most sequenced TCRs were rare (though some public TCRs occurred in many donors).

Trimming shortened V by 5 bases and J by 2 bases, and 9 bases separated the two germline ends. This CDR3 contains 13 residues. The germline gives CDR1 SGHTA, CDR2 FQGNSA. The chain joins TRBV7-2 to TRBJ1-1; D call uncertain. This receptor was identified in a man younger than 35 in good health and CMV-seropositive. The sequencing sample was made of PBMCs. DNA for the CDR3: TGTGCCAGCAGCCTGTACAGAAACACTGAAGCTTTCTTT. Protein sequence: CASSLYRNTEAFF.